This is a list of T cell receptor beta chains from one sample in a study of shared clonotypes between healthy human individuals. TCRdb's copy holds only in-frame clones and misses some; the assay was immunoSEQ multiplex PCR. The sample lists around 2,000,000 clones; just under 95% were seen once. Sequencing was done on a sample of naive CD8+ T cells sorted from blood. The receptors were gathered from a man younger than 35 in good health. Each CDR3 is given with its conserved first and last residue. Each record gives: J gene, V gene, CDR3 length, D gene, clone size, CDR3 protein, CDR3 DNA. The D gene is left open where the match is weak. A clone size is listed for some rows: how often the clone was seen (once, few, many), or a class if it is expanded.

J: TRBJ1-4; V: TRBV27; length: 16; D: .; size: .; CDR3: CASRLMESATNEKLFF; DNA: TGTGCCAGCAGATTGATGGAGTCGGCAACTAATGAAAAACTGTTTTTT
J: TRBJ2-1; V: TRBV9; length: 15; D: .; size: .; CDR3: CASSVGGGTYNEQFF; DNA: TGTGCCAGCAGCGTAGGGGGTGGCACCTACAATGAGCAGTTCTTC
J: TRBJ2-5; V: TRBV27; length: 16; D: .; size: .; CDR3: CASSPLPTGMEETQYF; DNA: TGTGCCAGCAGTCCCCTCCCAACAGGGATGGAGGAGACCCAGTACTTC
J: TRBJ1-2; V: TRBV13; length: 12; D: .; size: few; CDR3: CASSLLGYGYTF; DNA: TGTGCCAGCAGCTTATTGGGCTATGGCTACACCTTC
J: TRBJ2-3; V: TRBV19; length: 14; D: .; size: .; CDR3: CASSIDFGGDTQYF; DNA: TGTGCCAGTAGTATAGATTTTGGAGGAGATACGCAGTATTTT
J: TRBJ1-4; V: TRBV27; length: 14; D: .; size: .; CDR3: CASSPSQGGEKLFF; DNA: TGTGCCAGCAGTCCCTCCCAAGGAGGAGAAAAACTGTTTTTT
J: TRBJ2-6; V: TRBV11-2; length: 16; D: .; size: .; CDR3: CASSDLRVAGANVLTF; DNA: TGTGCCAGCAGCGACCTCCGCGTAGCTGGGGCCAACGTCCTGACTTTC
J: TRBJ2-7; V: TRBV11-2; length: 15; D: TRBD2; size: .; CDR3: CASSPQAGPTQQQYF; DNA: TGTGCCAGCAGCCCCCAAGCGGGACCGACTCAACAGCAGTACTTC
J: TRBJ2-5; V: TRBV15; length: 14; D: .; size: .; CDR3: CATSRSGGMETQYF; DNA: TGTGCCACCAGCAGATCTGGGGGGATGGAGACCCAGTACTTC
J: TRBJ1-4; V: TRBV5-5; length: 14; D: .; size: .; CDR3: CASSLEGTNEKLFF; DNA: TGTGCCAGCAGCTTGGAGGGCACTAATGAAAAACTGTTTTTT
J: TRBJ2-7; V: TRBV2; length: 15; D: .; size: .; CDR3: CASGGQTFLSYEQYF; DNA: TGTGCCAGCGGTGGACAGACCTTCCTCTCCTACGAGCAGTACTTC
J: TRBJ2-1; V: TRBV27; length: 12; D: .; size: .; CDR3: CASSYRGSEQFF; DNA: TGTGCCAGCAGCTATAGGGGCTCTGAGCAGTTCTTC
J: TRBJ2-2; V: TRBV6-9; length: 19; D: TRBD2; size: .; CDR3: CASSGTWGTSGRGTGELFF; DNA: TGTGCCAGCAGTGGTACTTGGGGGACTAGCGGGAGGGGAACCGGGGAGCTGTTTTTT
J: TRBJ1-2; V: TRBV19; length: 12; D: TRBD1; size: .; CDR3: CASMGTGVGYTF; DNA: TGTGCCAGTATGGGGACAGGGGTCGGCTACACCTTC
J: TRBJ2-4; V: TRBV2; length: 13; D: .; size: .; CDR3: CASSEANQNIQYF; DNA: TGTGCCAGCAGTGAAGCGAATCAAAACATTCAGTACTTC
J: TRBJ1-2; V: TRBV15; length: 14; D: .; size: .; CDR3: CATSRDRASYGYTF; DNA: TGTGCCACCAGCAGAGACAGGGCCTCCTATGGCTACACCTTC
J: TRBJ2-1; V: TRBV2; length: 14; D: .; size: .; CDR3: CASLQGLGNNEQFF; DNA: TGTGCCAGCCTTCAGGGCCTAGGCAACAATGAGCAGTTCTTC
J: TRBJ1-1; V: TRBV2; length: 14; D: .; size: .; CDR3: CASRNAGSSTEAFF; DNA: TGTGCCAGCAGGAACGCAGGGTCATCGACTGAAGCTTTCTTT
J: TRBJ2-5; V: TRBV16; length: 14; D: .; size: once; CDR3: CASSQSGQSETQYF; DNA: TGTGCCAGCAGCCAATCCGGGCAGTCGGAGACCCAGTACTTC
J: TRBJ2-3; V: TRBV6-1; length: 16; D: .; size: .; CDR3: CASSEEWGTPADTQYF; DNA: TGTGCCAGCAGTGAAGAGTGGGGCACCCCGGCAGATACGCAGTATTTT
J: TRBJ1-5; V: TRBV7-2; length: 15; D: .; size: .; CDR3: CASSPTGGVTQPQHF; DNA: TGTGCCAGCAGCCCTACGGGGGGGGTGACTCAGCCCCAGCATTTT
J: TRBJ2-7; V: TRBV6-1; length: 14; D: TRBD1; size: few; CDR3: CASSEAGTAYEQYF; DNA: TGTGCCAGCAGTGAAGCCGGGACAGCCTACGAGCAGTACTTC
J: TRBJ2-3; V: TRBV9; length: 15; D: .; size: .; CDR3: CASSVGPGSTDTQYF; DNA: TGTGCCAGCAGCGTAGGGCCGGGCAGCACAGATACGCAGTATTTT